Here is one T cell receptor beta chain with its context. Its antigen is undetermined. The data stem from a study of shared clonotypes between healthy human individuals. V gave up 3 bases and J gave up 7 bases; unmatched junction bases: 8. The CDR3 consists of 15 residues. In germline, CDR1 is ENHRY, CDR2 SYGVKD. Study-wide results and limits: Depth was large, yet rarefaction showed that sorted-subset sequencing was incomplete.

Several immunoSEQ plates received, in even portions, the genomic DNA of each subset. The sorted-subset replicate PCRs were given about 200 ng DNA, which is tens of thousands of T cell genomes. Repertoires were generated with immunoSEQ multiplex PCR, while TCRdb's copy carries only in-frame clones and drops some. The data show 1.4 million or so clones, about 98.5% seen once. The chain carries TRBV10-3 and TRBJ1-5, with TRBD1 matching over 8 bases. Sequencing input: naive CD4+ T cells sorted from blood. The subset is: CD45RA+ positively selected. The TCR sequence derives from a man aged 25-45 years in good health. Here the CDR3 reads CAISDLRTGSQPQHF. CDR3 nucleotide sequence: TGTGCCATCAGTGACTTAAGGACAGGGTCCCAGCCCCAGCATTTT.